This entry describes one T cell receptor (beta chain). The clone's antigen remains unknown. No base-level quality is on record; no much larger clone is a single base apart. The donors were healthy, HIV-negative adults who had no recently reported acute infections or vaccinations. Every donor was a Caucasian adult living in Nashville, Tennessee, USA. CD4+ T cells were enriched by magnetic negative selection; naive cells were then positively selected on CD45RA, and the negative fraction formed the memory subset. After blood collection by leukapheresis, PBMCs were isolated using Ficoll-Histopaque density gradient centrifugation and then cryopreserved in the vapor phase of liquid nitrogen. Analytical flow cytometry was used to check the purity and quantity of each magnetically sorted T cell population. Genomic DNA was isolated from every sorted fraction and measured by UV absorbance on a Nanodrop 2000c.

The sample originates from a study of shared clonotypes between healthy human individuals (dated by TCRdb to 2020 to 2021). As for the study more broadly: The cohort comprised two women and a few men aged 18 to 49 years. Per donor, leukapheresis produced somewhere between about 0.8 and 9 billion PBMCs. For each donor, three plates each were used for CD4 naive and CD4 memory, two plates were used for CD8 naive, and one plate was used for CD8 memory. To estimate repertoire size and how much clonotype sharing occurs between individuals, the study deeply sequenced the blood TCR repertoires of five or six healthy adults. To increase sequencing depth and limit assay-specific biases, TCR repertoire library preparation and sequencing were carried out by different laboratories using diverse techniques.

The CDR3 has 14 amino acids, counting the end cysteine and phenylalanine. The sequence is cut down to CDR3 DNA, 42 bases in frame from base 1. The junction shows trimming of 6 bases on V and 9 bases on J, plus 15 bases between the germline ends. The germline V gene supplies CDR1 WSHSY and CDR2 SAAADI. TCR CDR3 regions were amplified from genomic DNA by multiplex PCR using the deep immunoSEQ assay. For each cell subset, the extracted genomic DNA was distributed evenly across all wells of several immunoSEQ 96-well plates, and each plate served as one replicate. Each replicate PCR for sorted subsets received approximately 220 ng genomic DNA, equal to roughly 33,000 T cell genomes. The purified libraries were quantified using a Qubit 3.0 fluorometer, sized with a Bioanalyzer 2100, and then quantified again using the KAPA Library Quantification kit. Every immunoSEQ 96-well plate was sequenced on a dedicated single-read 150-cycle Illumina NextSeq 550 flow cell. As for the authors' bioinformatics: Because the immunoSEQ output held only junctional sequences and lacked quality scores, the filtering could not match the filtering applied to full-length reads. Sequences were annotated with PyIR, a Python wrapper for IgBLAST v1.9, and V/J genes and CDR3 were assigned using IMGT germline references. Reads were filtered out if the reads had weak V/J assignments (E-value above 1e-6), no CDR3, stop codons, out-of-frame junctions, or ambiguous translated residues. V3J clonotypes were defined as sequences sharing an identical inferred V gene, J gene, and CDR3 amino acid sequence. To compute the percentage overlap between repertoires, the number of shared unique clonotypes was divided by the size of the smaller repertoire. Three approaches were used to assess repertoire richness: RTK rarefaction, the Chao1 estimator, and Recon v2.1 estimates of unobserved clonotypes. Generation probabilities were computed with OLGA for all TCRbeta clonotypes obtained by the gDNA method from a few donors. TCRdb retrieved this table from immuneACCESS and kept in-frame rearrangements only. Not all clones are present; in checked studies, unresolved V genes account for under half, and no reason is known for the remainder. D and trimming come from the DNA, and the V and J calls and clone size come from that table. The sample includes some 2,500,000 clones, with more than 85% observed a single time. Clones ranked in the top ten supply about 0.34% of the sample.

The research as a whole found: About 4.5% of naive CD4, 3.5% of naive CD8, about 2.1% of memory CD4, and 0.35% to 0.4% of memory CD8 clonotypes were shared across several donors. Sampling was restricted to blood, and TCR repertoires in tissue are likely to differ from TCR repertoires in blood. Naive subsets generally had larger estimated clonotype richness than memory subsets did. The small number of donors limited the genetic and exposure-history diversity represented. Rarefaction of sorted-subset datasets indicated incomplete sequencing despite the large sequencing depth. Clonotypes shared by all four sorted-subset donors showed higher generation probabilities than non-shared clonotypes. Based on pairwise subsampling, the degree of clonotype sharing among donors was expected to be affected by sequencing depth.

The V and J segments used are TRBV10-2 and TRBJ1-6; TRBD1 might be the D gene, on 5 matching bases. The sequence was collected from a young man in good health. Some clones in this sample may be carry-over from other donors' samples. Sequenced sample: naive CD4+ T cells from PBMCs. Per the publication, the cell subset or site label means: CD45RA+ positively selected. CDR3 loop: CASRTAREGSPLHF. The nucleotide sequence is TGCGCCAGCAGAACCGCCAGGGAAGGTTCACCCCTCCACTTT.